What follows are 21 T cell receptor beta chains derived from one specimen sequenced in a study of T-cell memory formation after mild COVID-19. TCRdb reprocessed the 5' RACE reads via MiXCR and lists one record per CDR3 protein. Of approximately 260,000 distinct CDR3 sequences listed, 16% are singletons. Sequencing was done on a sample of PBMCs or a T cell subset sorted from them (not recorded which). The receptors here all came from a young man who had mild COVID-19 (a few samples of this study predate the infection). Cell type and time point are not known.

A few counts support this clonotype. This chain uses TRBV5-1 with TRBJ2-3; D might be TRBD1 (6 bases). Between the trimmed V and J ends, which lost 0 bases and 4 bases, there was a span of 12 bases. Germline-derived CDR1 and CDR2 are SGHRS and YFSETQ. The CDR3 covers 15 residues. CDR3 sequence reads: CASSLGNRESDTQYF. As DNA, the CDR3 is TGCGCCAGCAGCTTGGGTAACAGGGAGTCAGATACGCAGTATTTT.

The rearrangement uses TRBV4-2 and TRBJ1-6; 7 nucleotides align to TRBD1. The CDR3 loop spans 15 amino acids. Losses at the gene ends were 5 bases for V and 7 bases for J; bases not matched to a gene: 8. From germline, CDR1 is LGHNA and CDR2 YNFKEQ. This chain's CDR3 is CASSTRDSRNSPLHF. Written as DNA, the CDR3 is TGTGCCAGCAGCACTCGGGACAGCCGAAATTCACCCCTCCACTTT.

The V and J genes are TRBV3-1 and TRBJ2-3, with D perhaps TRBD2 (5 bases). Per germline, CDR1 LGHDT and CDR2 YNNKEL (reference sequence). CDR3 length: 17 amino acids. Trimming took 1 base from V and 2 from J, leaving 16 bases between them. In nucleotides, the CDR3 is TGTGCCAGCAGCCAAGGCGGCGGCCCGGGAATCACAGATACGCAGTATTTT. Its protein is CASSQGGGPGITDTQYF.

The chain recombines TRBV5-1 with TRBJ2-5; D is perhaps TRBD1 or TRBD2 (7 bases each). Per germline, CDR1 SGHRS and CDR2 YFSETQ. CDR3 length: 15 residues. Deletions cut 2 bases from V and 3 bases from J, with 14 bases between. The CDR3 loop is CASSFGQGGKETQYF. Here the CDR3 DNA reads TGCGCCAGCAGCTTTGGTCAGGGGGGGAAAGAGACCCAGTACTTC. Full variable domain (rest looked up from reference TRBV5-1 and TRBJ2-5): KAGVTQTPRYLIKTRGQQVTLSCSPISGHRSVSWYQQTPGQGLQFLFEYFSETQRNKGNFPGRFSGRQFSNSRSEMNVSTLELGDSALYLCASSFGQGGKETQYFGPGTRLLVL.

J is TRBJ1-4 and V is TRBV7-2, with unresolved D. The germline CDR1 and CDR2 sequences are SGHTA and FQGNSA. V lost 1 base, J lost 8 bases, and 8 bases lay in between. The CDR3 is made up of 13 amino acids. The CDR3 sequence: CASSLGINEKLFF. Written as DNA, the CDR3 is TGTGCCAGCAGCTTAGGGATAAACGAAAAACTGTTTTTT.

Only a few counts were recorded for this clonotype. The V call is TRBV4-1, the J call TRBJ2-2; D unclear. Looked up from germline, CDR1 is MGHRA and CDR2 is YSYEKL. The CDR3 has 15 residues. V gave up 2 bases and J gave up 0 bases, with 7 bases separating them. DNA of the CDR3: TGCGCCAGCAGCCAACCGTGGACGAACACCGGGGAGCTGTTTTTT. It codes for CASSQPWTNTGELFF.

The chain joins TRBV5-1 to TRBJ2-5; TRBD1 aligns across 8 bases. This CDR3 is 18 amino acids long. Germline V gene lookup returns CDR1 SGHRS and CDR2 YFSETQ. The ends lost 4 bases at V and 3 bases at J; junction bases unmatched: 17. CDR3 DNA: TGCGCCAGCAGCACACCGACAGGGGTCGCGATCTCTAAAGAGACCCAGTACTTC. It translates to CASSTPTGVAISKETQYF.

In its sample, this clonotype was seen many times. CDR3: CSARAASGDQETQYF. As DNA, the CDR3 is TGCAGTGCTAGGGCAGCTAGCGGGGACCAAGAGACCCAGTACTTC. The chain has TRBV20-1 and TRBJ2-5, with TRBD2 matching 9 bases. J was trimmed by 0 bases and V by 3 bases; bases with no gene match: 5. Per the germline V gene, CDR1 is DFQATT and CDR2 is SNEGSKA (reference sequence). The CDR3 covers 15 residues.

This sequence joins TRBV6-2 or TRBV6-3 and TRBJ2-3, with 7 bases lining up with TRBD2. CDR3 length equals 15 residues. With 2 bases clipped from V and 3 bases from J, the junction kept 5 bases outside the gene matches. CDR1 is MNHEY and CDR2 is SVGEGT in the germline V gene. CDR3 amino acids: CASSYQRDGTDTQYF. The CDR3 coding sequence is TGTGCCAGCAGTTACCAGCGGGATGGTACAGATACGCAGTATTTT.

This sequence joins TRBV18 and TRBJ1-6; D gene uncertain. The CDR3 has 16 residues. V was cut by 2 bases and J by 0 bases, with 8 bases left in between. Germline values: CDR1 KGHSH, CDR2 LQKENI. CDR3 protein: CASSPSQSSYNSPLHF. CDR3 bases: TGTGCCAGCTCACCAAGTCAGAGCTCCTATAATTCACCCCTCCACTTT.

The rearrangement uses TRBV3-1 and TRBJ2-1; D not resolved. Germline V lookup: CDR1 LGHDT, CDR2 YNNKEL (reference sequence). With 4 bases removed from V and 5 bases from J, the gap between germline ends came to 9 bases. The CDR3 runs to 13 residues. For the CDR3, the DNA is TGTGCCAGCAGCCCGTACAGAGACAATGAGCAGTTCTTC. Translation: CASSPYRDNEQFF.

This clonotype was counted only a few times. The chain carries TRBV18 and TRBJ1-2; TRBD1 matches at 7 bases. The germline V gene encodes CDR1 KGHSH and CDR2 LQKENI. The CDR3 contains 17 residues. Trimming took 2 bases from V and 4 from J; bases not matched to a gene: 13. CDR3 sequence (DNA): TGTGCCAGCTCACCATGGTCTGAGACAGGGCCGGGCTATGGCTACACCTTC. It specifies CASSPWSETGPGYGYTF.

There are a few counts of this clonotype. V is TRBV3-1 and J is TRBJ1-5; D uncertain. The ends were cut back, 1 base at V and 3 bases at J, with 4 bases in the middle. The germline CDR1 and CDR2 sequences are LGHDT and YNNKEL (reference sequence). The CDR3 has 13 residues. The CDR3 DNA follows: TGTGCCAGCAGCCAAGTCCTCAATCAGCCCCAGCATTTT. Translation gives CASSQVLNQPQHF.

This clonotype was seen more than once but under ten times. The J gene is TRBJ1-2, the V gene TRBV29-1; D ambiguous. CDR1 SQVTM and CDR2 ANQGSEA come from the germline V gene. Trimming pared 4 bases from V and 8 bases from J, leaving 11 bases between. The CDR3 sequence is 11 residues long. In nucleotides, the CDR3 is TGCAGCGTTGGGACCCTACGCGGCTACACCTTC. Encoded protein: CSVGTLRGYTF. The variable domain in full, completed from reference TRBV29-1 and TRBJ1-2, reads SAVISQKPSRDICQRGTSLTIQCQVDSQVTMMFWYRQQPGQSLTLIATANQGSEATYESGFVIDKFPISRPNLTFSTLTVSNMSPEDSSIYLCSVGTLRGYTFGSGTRLTVV.

The chain carries TRBV3-1 and TRBJ2-1; the D is unclear. Trimming shortened V by 4 bases and J by 6 bases, and 7 bases separated the two germline ends. The germline CDR1 and CDR2 sequences are LGHDT and YNNKEL (reference sequence). The CDR3 spans 12 residues. The CDR3 protein is CASSLLGNEQFF. CDR3 in DNA: TGTGCCAGCAGCCTCTTGGGCAATGAGCAGTTCTTC.

Only a few counts were recorded for this clonotype. The chain recombines TRBV7-2 with TRBJ1-5, with 7 bases identical to TRBD1. The CDR3 is 15 residues long. V lost 2 bases, J lost 7 bases, and 8 bases stayed unmatched. The germline V gene encodes CDR1 SGHTA and CDR2 FQGNSA. In nucleotides, the CDR3 is TGTGCCAGCAGCTTACAGGGGGGAAGTGGGCAGCCCCAGCATTTT. Translation: CASSLQGGSGQPQHF.

This clonotype was counted between two and nine times. This sequence joins TRBV20-1 and TRBJ2-6; 7 nucleotides agree with TRBD1. V dropped 6 bases and J dropped 2; count of bases not matched to a gene: 4. The CDR3 consists of 14 residues. Per germline, CDR1 DFQATT and CDR2 SNEGSKA (reference sequence). The CDR3 region has the DNA TGCAGTGCCCAGGGGGATCCTGGGGCCAACGTCCTGACTTTC. Amino acid sequence: CSAQGDPGANVLTF.

A few counts support this clonotype. The genes are TRBV4-2 and TRBJ1-5, with D possibly being TRBD1 (5 bases). This CDR3 spans 15 amino acids. V gave up 0 bases and J gave up 5 bases, with 11 bases separating them. Germline CDR1 LGHNA, CDR2 YNFKEQ. CDR3 DNA sequence: TGTGCCAGCAGCCAAGACCTGGACACTTATCAGCCCCAGCATTTT. Its protein product is CASSQDLDTYQPQHF.

The V call is TRBV28, the J call TRBJ2-7, with D perhaps matching TRBD2 (5 bases). Germline CDR1 MDHEN, CDR2 SYDVKM. V lost 3 bases, J lost 6 bases, and 9 bases lay in between. The CDR3 contains 12 residues. The DNA of the CDR3 is TGTGCCAGCAGTTTCAGCGGTAGCGAGCAGTACGTC. Amino acid sequence: CASSFSGSEQYV.

The V gene is TRBV12-3 or TRBV12-4, the J gene TRBJ1-2; TRBD1 matches at 8 bases. Trimming took 5 bases from V and 8 from J; bases not matched to a gene: 7. The length of the CDR3 is 13 residues. In nucleotides, the CDR3 is TGTGCCAGCAGTCCCAGGACAGGGTTGGGCTACACCTTC. Amino acids: CASSPRTGLGYTF.

The rearrangement joins TRBV12-3 or TRBV12-4 to TRBJ1-5; 9 nucleotides match TRBD1. V lost 4 bases to trimming and J lost 2 bases; unmatched junction nucleotides: 6. This CDR3 contains 16 residues. Here the CDR3 reads CASSYGTGNGNQPQHF. The CDR3 region has the DNA TGTGCCAGCAGTTACGGGACAGGGAACGGCAATCAGCCCCAGCATTTT.